These 10 T cell receptor beta chains share one sample of origin, sequenced in a study of T-cell reconstitution after alpha-beta-depleted transplantation in children. Unique molecular identifiers were incorporated when the TCRbeta library was constructed. TCRdb analysed the PCR reads with MiXCR anew, one entry per CDR3 protein. The sample records a few hundred thousand distinct CDR3 sequences, around 12% being singletons. Sequencing was performed on PBMCs from the stem cell graft donor, taken from the stem cell graft. These TCRs come from a human donor who donated a stem cell graft to a child with combined immunodeficiency.

This clonotype was observed a handful of times. The V call is TRBV4-1, the J call TRBJ2-5; TRBD2 aligns across 7 bases. J gave up 2 bases and V 7 bases, and 19 bases lay outside the gene matches. Germline CDR1 is MGHRA and CDR2 is YSYEKL. The CDR3 spans 18 residues. The DNA for the CDR3 is TGCGCCAGCACCCCCGTAGGGCGGGAGAGAACGCGGCAAGAGACCCAGTACTTC. Amino acids: CASTPVGRERTRQETQYF.

This chain links TRBV12-3 or TRBV12-4 with TRBJ2-5; D gene ambiguous. V was cut by 1 base and J by 5 bases, with 8 bases left in between. The CDR3 covers 13 residues. The CDR3 DNA is TGTGCCAGCAGTTTAGTTATCTGGGAGACCCAGTACTTC. Its protein product is CASSLVIWETQYF.

DNA of the CDR3: TGTGCCAGCAGTCCTTCCAGGGGGCAGCTATACAATGAGCAGTTCTTC. Translated: CASSPSRGQLYNEQFF. The rearrangement joins TRBV27 to TRBJ2-1; 8 bases map to TRBD1. Germline-derived CDR1 and CDR2 are MNHEY and SMNVEV (reference sequence). This CDR3 contains 16 residues. J lost 4 bases, V lost 5 bases, and 10 bases had no gene match.

The CDR3 protein is CASSPGTSGTLLGSYEQYF. CDR3 DNA sequence: TGTGCCAGCAGTCCTGGGACTAGCGGGACCCTTTTGGGCTCCTACGAGCAGTACTTC. The chain carries TRBV14 and TRBJ2-7; the match to TRBD2 covers 13 bases. The germline V gene has CDR1 SGHDN and CDR2 FVKESK. This CDR3 is 19 amino acids long. V dropped 6 bases and J dropped 0; count of bases not matched to a gene: 14.

This clonotype was observed a few times. The chain is built from TRBV9 and TRBJ2-1; TRBD2 agrees at 12 bases. CDR3 length: 16 residues. The V and J ends lost 3 bases and 11 bases, in that order; junction bases with no gene match: 12. Germline CDR1 reads SGDLS; CDR2 reads YYNGEE. CDR3 in amino acids: CASSARLAGAHGQQFF. The CDR3 DNA reads TGTGCCAGCAGCGCGAGACTAGCGGGGGCCCACGGGCAGCAGTTCTTC.

There are a few counts of this clonotype. The chain has TRBV7-9 and TRBJ2-7; the D gene is possibly TRBD1 (5 bases). The germline CDR1 and CDR2 sequences are SEHNR and FQNEAQ (reference sequence). This CDR3 spans 13 amino acids. Deletions cut 4 bases from V and 8 bases from J, with 15 bases between. This chain's CDR3 is CASSSRQRGKQYF. The CDR3 region has the DNA TGTGCCAGCAGCTCCCGACAGCGTGGGAAGCAGTACTTC.

The chain employs TRBV5-6 and TRBJ2-1; TRBD2 matches at 10 bases. This CDR3 spans 18 amino acids. CDR1 is SGHDT, CDR2 YYEEEE, per germline. Trimming took 3 bases from V and 8 from J; bases not matched to a gene: 17. The CDR3 sequence: CASSSRSAGTSDVDEQFF. In DNA form, the CDR3 reads TGTGCCAGCAGCTCCCGCAGCGCCGGGACTAGCGATGTGGATGAGCAGTTCTTC.

This sequence joins TRBV7-9 and TRBJ2-7, with D hard to call. V was cut by 5 bases and J by 6 bases, with 17 bases left in between. The CDR3 spans 14 residues. CDR1 and CDR2 (germline): SEHNR, FQNEAQ (reference sequence). The CDR3 here is CASSPWVGNAEQYF. In DNA form, the CDR3 reads TGTGCCAGCAGCCCGTGGGTAGGGAACGCCGAGCAGTACTTC.

This clonotype has just a few counts. The CDR3 protein is CASSPQEGNEQFF. The CDR3 nucleotides read TGTGCCAGCTCACCACAGGAGGGAAATGAGCAGTTCTTC. The gene calls are TRBV18 and TRBJ2-1, with D possibly TRBD2 on 6 matching bases. Germline CDR1 reads KGHSH; CDR2 reads LQKENI. Trimming stripped 1 base from V and 7 bases from J, with 8 bases between. This CDR3 contains 13 residues.

The chain links TRBV7-2 to TRBJ2-3; TRBD2 aligns across 10 bases. The junction had 12 bases not matched to a gene; V was cut back by 3 bases and J by 6 bases. The CDR3 extends over 17 amino acids. CDR1 SGHTA and CDR2 FQGNSA come from the germline V gene. The CDR3 region is CASSFSLAGVGGDTQYF. In DNA form, the CDR3 reads TGTGCCAGCAGCTTCTCGCTAGCGGGGGTAGGAGGGGATACGCAGTATTTT. The variable domain in full, with the rest retrieved from reference TRBV7-2 and TRBJ2-3, is GAGVSQSPSNKVTEKGKDVELRCDPISGHTALYWYRQSLGQGLEFLIYFQGNSAPDKSGLPSDRFSAERTGGSVSTLTIQRTQQEDSAVYLCASSFSLAGVGGDTQYFGPGTRLTVL.